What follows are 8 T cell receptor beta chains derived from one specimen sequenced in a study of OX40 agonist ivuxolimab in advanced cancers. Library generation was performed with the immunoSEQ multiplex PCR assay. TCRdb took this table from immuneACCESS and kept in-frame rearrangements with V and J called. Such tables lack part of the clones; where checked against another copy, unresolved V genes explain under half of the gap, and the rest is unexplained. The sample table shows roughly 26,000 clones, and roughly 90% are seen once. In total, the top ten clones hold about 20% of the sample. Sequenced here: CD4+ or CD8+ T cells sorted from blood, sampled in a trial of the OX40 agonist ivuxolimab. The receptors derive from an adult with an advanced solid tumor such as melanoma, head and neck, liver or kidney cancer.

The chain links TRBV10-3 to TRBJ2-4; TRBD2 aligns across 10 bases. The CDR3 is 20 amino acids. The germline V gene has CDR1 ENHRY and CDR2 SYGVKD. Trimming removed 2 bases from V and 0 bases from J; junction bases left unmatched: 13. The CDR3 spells CAISEAGVAGGLLAKNIQYF. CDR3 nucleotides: TGTGCCATCAGTGAGGCGGGGGTAGCGGGGGGCTTACTAGCCAAAAACATTCAGTACTTC.

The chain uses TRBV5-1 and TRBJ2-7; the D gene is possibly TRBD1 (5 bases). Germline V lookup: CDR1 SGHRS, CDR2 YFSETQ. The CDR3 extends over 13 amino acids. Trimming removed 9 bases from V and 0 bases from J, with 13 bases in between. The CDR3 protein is CATSGQNSYEQYF. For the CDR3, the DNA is TGCGCCACTTCAGGGCAAAACTCCTACGAGCAGTACTTC.

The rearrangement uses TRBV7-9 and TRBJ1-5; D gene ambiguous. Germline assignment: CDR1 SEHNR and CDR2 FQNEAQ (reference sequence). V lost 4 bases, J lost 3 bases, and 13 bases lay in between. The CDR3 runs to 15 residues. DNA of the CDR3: TGTGCCAGCAGCTGGGCCGGGTCGGACAATCAGCCCCAGCATTTT. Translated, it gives CASSWAGSDNQPQHF.

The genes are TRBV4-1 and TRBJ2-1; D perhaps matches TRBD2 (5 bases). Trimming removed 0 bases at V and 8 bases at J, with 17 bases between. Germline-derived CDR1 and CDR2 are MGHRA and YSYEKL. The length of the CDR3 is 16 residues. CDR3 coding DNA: TGCGCCAGCAGCCAAGAAGAGATTCGGGGTATCGATGAGCAGTTCTTC. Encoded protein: CASSQEEIRGIDEQFF.

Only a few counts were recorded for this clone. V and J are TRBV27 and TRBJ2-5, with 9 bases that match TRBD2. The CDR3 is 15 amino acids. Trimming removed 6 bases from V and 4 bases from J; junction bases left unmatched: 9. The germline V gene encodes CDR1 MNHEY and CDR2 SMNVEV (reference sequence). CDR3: CASRKGGGERETQYF. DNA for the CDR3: TGTGCCAGCAGAAAGGGCGGGGGGGAACGAGAGACCCAGTACTTC.

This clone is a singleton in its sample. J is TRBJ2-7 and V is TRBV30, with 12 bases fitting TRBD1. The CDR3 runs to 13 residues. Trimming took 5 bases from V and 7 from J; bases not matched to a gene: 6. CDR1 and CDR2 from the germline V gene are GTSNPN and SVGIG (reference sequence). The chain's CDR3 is CAWGTGGLREQYF. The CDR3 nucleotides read TGTGCCTGGGGGACAGGGGGCCTTCGGGAGCAGTACTTC. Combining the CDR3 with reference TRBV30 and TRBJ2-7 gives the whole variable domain SQTIHQWPATLVQPVGSPLSLECTVEGTSNPNLYWYRQAAGRGLQLLFYSVGIGQISSEVPQNLSASRPQDRQFILSSKKLLLSDSGFYLCAWGTGGLREQYFGPGTRLTVT.

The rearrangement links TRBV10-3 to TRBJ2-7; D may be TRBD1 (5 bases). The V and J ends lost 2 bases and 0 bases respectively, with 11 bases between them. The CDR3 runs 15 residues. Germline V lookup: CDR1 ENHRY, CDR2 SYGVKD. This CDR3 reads CAISEQGHSSYEQYF. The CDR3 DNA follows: TGTGCCATCAGTGAGCAAGGACATAGCTCCTACGAGCAGTACTTC.

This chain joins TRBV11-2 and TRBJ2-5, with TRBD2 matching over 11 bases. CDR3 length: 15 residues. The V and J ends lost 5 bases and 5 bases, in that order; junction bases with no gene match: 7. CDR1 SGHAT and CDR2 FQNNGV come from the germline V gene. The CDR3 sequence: CASSPLAGAGETQYF. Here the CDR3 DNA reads TGTGCCAGCAGCCCACTAGCGGGAGCGGGGGAGACCCAGTACTTC.